A single sample gave rise to the 29 T cell receptor beta chains below, sequenced in a study of beta chain features in type 1 diabetes. Study-level findings and limits: In every one of the four CD4+ subsets, TCRB CDR3s were moderately but significantly shorter in Type 1 diabetes patients.

Their antigens are not known. The investigators reverse transcribed all of the isolated RNA, so they sequenced expressed TCRB transcripts. Generated by immunoSEQ multiplex PCR, the TCRdb table keeps only in-frame clones and is missing some. This repertoire shows tens of thousands of clones, 60% to 75% found once; its top ten account for around 1.8%. What was sequenced was Tregs from blood. Receptor source: a young man with type 1 diabetes. Some clones in this sample may be carry-over from other donors' samples.

This clone appeared a single time. This sequence joins TRBV10-3 and TRBJ2-7, with D possibly matching TRBD1 (5 bases). Germline loops: CDR1 ENHRY, CDR2 SYGVKD. The CDR3 extends over 14 amino acids. Trimming removed 0 bases from V and 6 bases from J, with 12 bases in between. In nucleotides, the CDR3 is TGTGCCATCAGTGAGTCCGGACACCTAATCGAGCAGTACTTC. It is translated as CAISESGHLIEQYF.

The chain has TRBV18 and TRBJ1-1, with 7 bases aligning to TRBD1. Germline CDR1 KGHSH, CDR2 LQKENI. V lost 3 bases and J lost 8; bases outside the gene matches: 12. The CDR3 extends over 15 amino acids. The DNA for the CDR3 is TGTGCCAGCTCACCTGCCGGGACAGCTGTTTCCGAAGCTTTCTTT. This codes for CASSPAGTAVSEAFF.

V usage is TRBV7-9 and J usage is TRBJ2-3, with D perhaps matching TRBD2 (6 bases). This CDR3 is built from 14 residues. Germline CDR1 and CDR2: SEHNR and FQNEAQ (reference sequence). V was shortened by 5 bases and J by 0 bases, with 9 bases between the two germline ends. CDR3 DNA: TGTGCCAGCAGCCCCGGGACTAGCACAGATACGCAGTATTTT. It translates to CASSPGTSTDTQYF.

This sequence joins TRBV4-1 and TRBJ2-1; D may be TRBD1 (7 bases). Germline V gene data show CDR1 as MGHRA and CDR2 as YSYEKL. Trimming removed 4 bases at V and 4 bases at J, with 20 bases between. The CDR3 loop spans 17 amino acids. CDR3 protein: CASSPPWAGQSYNEQFF. The CDR3 nucleotides are TGCGCCAGCAGCCCCCCGTGGGCGGGACAGTCATACAATGAGCAGTTCTTC.

The CDR3 bases are TGTGCCAGCTCACTTGACAATGGGGGCTACGAGCAGTACTTC. Protein: CASSLDNGGYEQYF. The V call is TRBV18, the J call TRBJ2-5; D is tentatively TRBD1 or TRBD2 (5 bases each). The J call may be mistaken, given a closer DNA end match to TRBJ2-7. Per germline, CDR1 KGHSH and CDR2 LQKENI. There are 14 residues in the CDR3.

The V gene is TRBV11-2, the J gene TRBJ2-3; possibly TRBD1 for D (6 bases). This CDR3 region has 15 residues. CDR1 and CDR2 from the germline V gene are SGHAT and FQNNGV. V gave up 5 bases and J gave up 1 base, with 13 bases separating them. CDR3 sequence: CASSVRGLGTDTQYF. The CDR3 DNA is TGTGCCAGCAGCGTCAGGGGCCTGGGCACAGATACGCAGTATTTT.

This clone showed up just a few times. The rearrangement joins TRBV6-5 to TRBJ1-2; D is undetermined. Germline CDR1 is MNHEY and CDR2 is SVGAGI. This CDR3 region has 14 residues. Trimming removed 5 bases from V and 1 base from J, with 11 bases in between. CDR3 bases: TGTGCCAGCAGTCGCACGGGGAGTAACTATGGCTACACCTTC. Its translation is CASSRTGSNYGYTF.

The chain is built from TRBV7-9 and TRBJ2-5; 8 nucleotides align to TRBD2. CDR1 SEHNR and CDR2 FQNEAQ come from the germline V gene (reference sequence). The V and J ends lost 5 bases and 5 bases, in that order; junction bases with no gene match: 7. The CDR3 is 14 residues long. The CDR3: CASSIGLAGETQYF. CDR3 bases: TGTGCCAGCAGCATAGGACTAGCAGGGGAGACCCAGTACTTC.

The J gene is TRBJ2-7, the V gene TRBV6-5, with D maybe TRBD1 (6 bases). The CDR3 is 12 amino acids. Trimming stripped 10 bases from V and 2 bases from J, with 12 bases between. CDR1 is MNHEY, CDR2 SVGAGI, per germline. The CDR3, as DNA: TGTGCCATCGGACAGTTCACCTACGAGCAGTACTTC. Its translation: CAIGQFTYEQYF.

CDR3 in amino acids: CASSPMFPGEKLFF. The CDR3 nucleotides read TGTGCCAGCAGCCCCATGTTTCCGGGGGAAAAACTGTTTTTT. This chain connects TRBV7-2 to TRBJ1-4, with D unresolved. Trimming removed 5 bases from V and 8 bases from J, with 15 bases in between. The germline V gene has CDR1 SGHTA and CDR2 FQGNSA. The CDR3 covers 14 residues.

The rearrangement links TRBV5-1 to TRBJ2-2, with 9 bases that match TRBD1. The trim removed 4 bases at V and 2 bases at J, leaving 6 bases unmatched. This CDR3 has 16 amino acids. CDR1 is SGHRS, CDR2 YFSETQ, per germline. The CDR3 region is CASSPGQGFNTGELFF. CDR3 coding DNA: TGCGCCAGCAGCCCGGGACAGGGTTTTAACACCGGGGAGCTGTTTTTT.

This clone appeared a few times. The rearrangement joins TRBV13 to TRBJ2-5; TRBD1 aligns across 9 bases. The J call is uncertain, as TRBJ2-7 better fits the DNA end. CDR3 size: 14 residues. Germline V gene lookup returns CDR1 PRHDT and CDR2 FYEKMQ (reference sequence). The CDR3 nucleotides read TGTGCCAGCAGCGGGGGACAGGGCAGCTACGAGCAGTACTTC. This translates into CASSGGQGSYEQYF.

V usage is TRBV7-8 and J usage is TRBJ1-6, with 7 bases identical to TRBD1. CDR1 and CDR2 (germline): SGHVS, FQNEAQ. V trimming: 3 bases; J trimming: 13 bases; junction bases outside the gene matches: 12. The CDR3 runs 15 residues. The CDR3 DNA is TGTGCCAGCAGCTTTACCCGACAGGGACTCATGCCCCTCCACTTT. This codes for CASSFTRQGLMPLHF.

V is TRBV5-4 and J is TRBJ1-2; no clear D gene. CDR1 is SGHNT and CDR2 is YYREEE in the germline V gene (reference sequence). The V gene lost 0 bases and the J gene lost 5 bases, with 8 bases spanning the gap. CDR3 size: 13 residues. CDR3 protein: CASSLVEGYGYTF. DNA for the CDR3: TGTGCCAGCAGCTTGGTTGAGGGATATGGCTACACCTTC. The full variable domain, its missing parts supplied by reference TRBV5-4 and TRBJ1-2, is ETGVTQSPTHLIKTRGQQVTLRCSSQSGHNTVSWYQQALGQGPQFIFQYYREEENGRGNFPPRFSGLQFPNYSSELNVNALELDDSALYLCASSLVEGYGYTFGSGTRLTVV.

This clone was picked up one time. The V and J genes are TRBV5-8 and TRBJ1-2; D unclear. V lost 5 bases, J lost 3 bases, and 8 bases lay in between. This CDR3 has 12 amino acids. Germline CDR1 SGHTS, CDR2 YDEGEE. The CDR3 is CASRPDYYGYTF. The CDR3 DNA sequence: TGTGCCAGCAGGCCAGACTACTATGGCTACACCTTC.

The sample holds a few counts of this clone. This rearrangement joins TRBV2 to TRBJ1-2, with 8 bases lining up with TRBD1. CDR1 is SNHLY and CDR2 is FYNNEI in the germline V gene. CDR3 length: 12 residues. Unmatched junction bases numbered 4, after V lost 7 bases and J lost 6 bases. CDR3 in amino acids: CASKDRGDGYTF. The CDR3 DNA follows: TGTGCCAGCAAAGACAGGGGCGATGGCTACACCTTC.

The sample holds a few counts of this clone. The chain uses TRBV7-2 and TRBJ2-3; 8 nucleotides line up with TRBD2. This CDR3 has 16 amino acids. V lost 2 bases and J lost 1; bases outside the gene matches: 5. Per the germline V gene, CDR1 is SGHTA and CDR2 is FQGNSA. The CDR3 sequence is CASSLRGGRGTDTQYF. The CDR3 nucleotides read TGTGCCAGCAGCTTACGGGGGGGCCGGGGCACAGATACGCAGTATTTT.

V and J are TRBV2 and TRBJ2-5, with 8 bases identical to TRBD1. The ends lost 7 bases at V and 3 bases at J; junction bases unmatched: 1. This CDR3 comprises 12 residues. CDR1 SNHLY and CDR2 FYNNEI come from the germline V gene. CDR3 DNA: TGTGCCAGCACGGACAGGGAAGAGACCCAGTACTTC. Amino acids: CASTDREETQYF.

This clone has more than one count but fewer than ten. The chain recombines TRBV7-2 with TRBJ2-5; 11 bases match TRBD1. V gave up 4 bases and J gave up 5 bases; unmatched junction bases: 6. Germline lookup yields CDR1 SGHTA and CDR2 FQGNSA. CDR3 length equals 15 residues. The CDR3 nucleotides are TGTGCCAGCAGCTCCGGACAGGGGGCGTTGGAGACCCAGTACTTC. Translation gives CASSSGQGALETQYF.

This sequence joins TRBV7-2 and TRBJ2-1, with 16 nucleotides matching TRBD2. This CDR3 has 19 amino acids. From germline, CDR1 is SGHTA and CDR2 FQGNSA. The ends lost 1 base at V and 7 bases at J; junction bases unmatched: 10. This chain's CDR3 is CASSLVAGTSGGALNEQFF. The CDR3 DNA follows: TGTGCCAGCAGCTTAGTGGCAGGGACTAGCGGGGGGGCCCTGAATGAGCAGTTCTTC.

Details on this clone: This sample includes further DNA sequences coding for the same CDR3. The chain combines TRBV19 with TRBJ1-6; 10 bases match TRBD1. With 9 bases clipped from V and 13 bases from J, the junction kept 9 bases outside the gene matches. The CDR3 loop spans 13 amino acids. CDR1 and CDR2 (germline): LNHDA, SQIVND (reference sequence). The CDR3 DNA reads TGTGCCAGCGGGGACAGGGGAATCTCCCCCCTCCACTTT. Translation gives CASGDRGISPLHF. Supplemented by reference TRBV19 and TRBJ1-6, the full variable domain reads DGGITQSPKYLFRKEGQNVTLSCEQNLNHDAMYWYRQDPGQGLRLIYYSQIVNDFQKGDIAEGYSVSREKKESFPLTVTSAQKNPTAFYLCASGDRGISPLHFGNGTRLTVT.

By share, this clone ranks as medium-sized. V usage is TRBV10-3 and J usage is TRBJ2-5; 9 bases are a match to TRBD2. Germline V gene lookup returns CDR1 ENHRY and CDR2 SYGVKD. With 4 bases clipped from V and 2 bases from J, the junction kept 5 bases outside the gene matches. CDR3 length: 15 amino acids. In DNA, the CDR3 is TGTGCCATCAGTGGAGGCGGGGGGGTTCAAGAGACCCAGTACTTC. This gives the protein CAISGGGGVQETQYF.

The chain couples TRBV7-9 to TRBJ1-2, with D maybe TRBD1 (6 bases). Germline V gene sequence: CDR1 SEHNR, CDR2 FQNEAQ (reference sequence). There are 12 residues in the CDR3. Between the trimmed V and J ends, which lost 4 bases and 8 bases, there was a span of 11 bases. CDR3 loop: CASSSLQGGYTF. As DNA, the CDR3 is TGTGCCAGCAGCTCCTTACAGGGAGGCTACACCTTC.

V usage is TRBV4-2 and J usage is TRBJ1-2, with a possible D match to TRBD1 (6 bases). This CDR3 region has 17 residues. From germline, CDR1 is LGHNA and CDR2 YNFKEQ. V lost 1 base and J 6 bases, leaving 21 bases between the germline ends. CDR3 residues: CASSQAWADSRGNGYTF. Written as DNA, the CDR3 is TGTGCCAGCAGCCAAGCGTGGGCGGACAGCCGAGGCAATGGCTACACCTTC.

The V gene is TRBV9, the J gene TRBJ2-2; D possibly corresponds to TRBD1 (6 bases). Germline loops: CDR1 SGDLS, CDR2 YYNGEE. The CDR3 length is 15 residues. Trimming removed 2 bases at V and 2 bases at J, with 10 bases between. CDR3 region: CASSVTGINTGELFF. The CDR3 bases are TGTGCCAGCAGCGTGACAGGAATTAACACCGGGGAGCTGTTTTTT.

The genes are TRBV7-9 and TRBJ2-2; D might be TRBD2 (5 bases). This CDR3 is built from 15 residues. The germline gives CDR1 SEHNR, CDR2 FQNEAQ (reference sequence). V lost 5 bases and J 1 base, leaving 11 bases between the germline ends. CDR3 coding DNA: TGTGCCAGCAGCAAGGACTCCTTGAACACCGGGGAGCTGTTTTTT. Protein: CASSKDSLNTGELFF.

This clone was recorded a few times. The chain couples TRBV5-1 to TRBJ1-1, with D maybe TRBD1 (6 bases). V was cut by 4 bases and J by 5 bases, with 18 bases left in between. Germline CDR1 SGHRS, CDR2 YFSETQ. This CDR3 spans 15 amino acids. The CDR3 coding sequence is TGCGCCAGCAGCCCTTCGTCAGGGGACGTTACTGAAGCTTTCTTT. This gives the protein CASSPSSGDVTEAFF.

V is TRBV6-7 and J is TRBJ1-4; 9 bases fit TRBD1. TRBV6-7 is marked as an open reading frame, function uncertain. The CDR3 sequence is 16 residues long. Losses at the gene ends were 4 bases for V and 6 bases for J; bases not matched to a gene: 9. The CDR3 spells CASSSGTGKGDEKLFF. The CDR3 nucleotides read TGTGCCAGCAGTTCCGGGACAGGGAAAGGGGATGAAAAACTGTTTTTT.

The chain is built from TRBV14 and TRBJ1-1; D gene uncertain. V was pared by 6 bases and J by 0 bases, with 8 bases between. The germline gives CDR1 SGHDN, CDR2 FVKESK. The CDR3 extends over 13 amino acids. CDR3: CASREQMNTEAFF. CDR3 bases: TGTGCCAGCAGGGAACAGATGAACACTGAAGCTTTCTTT.